A single sample is the source of the 11 T cell receptor beta chains below, sequenced in a study of blood T cell repertoires in COVID-19. Profiling relied on immunoSEQ multiplex PCR, and the TCRdb table lists in-frame clones only, not all of them. This sample has 160,000 or so clones, with about 88% found just once. Sequencing was performed on peripheral blood. The origin of the receptors is a woman aged 70 to 79 with acute or convalescent COVID-19.

The chain links TRBV3-1 (or the pseudogene TRBV3-2) to TRBJ1-4, with a tentative D call TRBD1 (5 bases). The germline gives CDR1 LGHDT, CDR2 YNNKEL (reference sequence). The length of the CDR3 is 14 residues. The V end was cut by 4 bases, the J end by 5 bases, with 11 bases between. CDR3 nucleotides: TGTGCCAGCAGCCCCCAGGGTAAAAATGAAAAACTGTTTTTT. It codes for CASSPQGKNEKLFF.

V gene TRBV6-5 combines with J gene TRBJ1-1, with D unclear. CDR1 and CDR2 (germline): MNHEY, SVGAGI. The CDR3 has 13 amino acids. V was clipped by 2 bases and J by 1 base, with 5 bases between them. For the CDR3, the DNA is TGTGCCAGCAGTTACATAGAGAACACTGAAGCTTTCTTT. Protein product: CASSYIENTEAFF.

This chain joins TRBV3-1 (or the pseudogene TRBV3-2) and TRBJ1-6; D not resolved. V lost 4 bases to trimming and J lost 0 bases, with 13 bases between them. The length of the CDR3 is 17 residues. The germline V gene has CDR1 LGHDT and CDR2 YNNKEL (reference sequence). This CDR3 is CASSRQARSSYNSPLHF. The CDR3 bases are TGTGCCAGCAGCCGCCAGGCCCGCAGCTCCTATAATTCACCCCTCCACTTT.

This chain uses TRBV3-1 (or the pseudogene TRBV3-2) with TRBJ1-6, with 7 nucleotides matching TRBD1. Germline values: CDR1 LGHDT, CDR2 YNNKEL (reference sequence). Trimming took 3 bases from V and 10 from J; bases not matched to a gene: 15. The CDR3 contains 17 residues. CDR3 sequence: CASSHDRVVRGGSPLHF. CDR3 nucleotides: TGTGCCAGCAGCCATGACAGGGTGGTTAGGGGTGGGTCACCCCTCCACTTT.

The chain couples TRBV9 to TRBJ1-1; D is possibly TRBD1 (6 bases). The germline CDR1 and CDR2 sequences are SGDLS and YYNGEE. CDR3 length: 12 amino acids. Between the trimmed V and J ends, which lost 0 bases and 8 bases, there was a span of 8 bases. This CDR3 is CASSVARGEAFF. The CDR3 DNA follows: TGTGCCAGCAGCGTAGCTAGGGGGGAAGCTTTCTTT. The full variable domain, its missing parts supplied by reference TRBV9 and TRBJ1-1, is DSGVTQTPKHLITATGQRVTLRCSPRSGDLSVYWYQQSLDQGLQFLIQYYNGEERAKGNILERFSAQQFPDLHSELNLSSLELGDSALYFCASSVARGEAFFGQGTRLTVV.

CDR3: CASSAPLEAPLHF. The CDR3 coding sequence is TGTGCCAGCAGTGCCCCCCTTGAGGCACCCCTCCACTTT. The chain employs TRBV12-3 or TRBV12-4 and TRBJ1-6; D uncertain. Trimming pared 5 bases from V and 11 bases from J, leaving 13 bases between. The CDR3 has 13 amino acids.

The genes are TRBV29-1 and TRBJ2-1, with 15 bases aligning to TRBD2. The CDR3 has 14 amino acids. V shed 7 bases, J shed 14 bases, and the junction held 12 bases outside the gene matches. Germline CDR1 is SQVTM and CDR2 is ANQGSEA. The CDR3 DNA reads TGCAGCGACCGGACTAGCGGGGGGGTAGGAATGGAGTTCTTC. As protein: CSDRTSGGVGMEFF.

V usage is TRBV7-2 and J usage is TRBJ2-3; 13 nucleotides align to TRBD2. V lost 5 bases and J lost 2; bases outside the gene matches: 4. This CDR3 contains 16 residues. The germline V gene encodes CDR1 SGHTA and CDR2 FQGNSA. CDR3 residues: CASSTGLAGVTDTQYF. DNA of the CDR3: TGTGCCAGCAGCACCGGACTAGCGGGGGTCACAGATACGCAGTATTTT. The whole variable domain, filled in from reference TRBV7-2 and TRBJ2-3, reads GAGVSQSPSNKVTEKGKDVELRCDPISGHTALYWYRQSLGQGLEFLIYFQGNSAPDKSGLPSDRFSAERTGGSVSTLTIQRTQQEDSAVYLCASSTGLAGVTDTQYFGPGTRLTVL.

This rearrangement joins TRBV2 to TRBJ1-2; 7 bases align to TRBD1. The CDR3 totals 15 residues. V lost 2 bases to trimming and J lost 6 bases; unmatched junction nucleotides: 9. The V gene's germline CDR1 is SNHLY and CDR2 FYNNEI. The CDR3 sequence: CASSERGRGVNGYTF. The CDR3 nucleotides read TGTGCCAGCAGTGAACGCGGCAGGGGGGTGAATGGCTACACCTTC.

The chain links TRBV7-8 to TRBJ2-4, with D perhaps matching TRBD1 (6 bases). Germline loops: CDR1 SGHVS, CDR2 FQNEAQ. The CDR3 loop spans 19 amino acids. Trimming removed 5 bases from V and 0 bases from J, with 23 bases in between. CDR3 DNA sequence: TGTGCCAGCAGCCAAACAGGGCCCTTCGGTAAACTAGCCAAAAACATTCAGTACTTC. It translates to CASSQTGPFGKLAKNIQYF.

V is TRBV10-2 and J is TRBJ1-1; D uncertain. The CDR3 spans 13 residues. Trimming took off 4 bases at V and 3 bases at J, with 9 bases between the two ends. Germline V gene data show CDR1 as WSHSY and CDR2 as SAAADI. CDR3 protein: CASSVSRDTEAFF. The CDR3 bases are TGCGCCAGCAGTGTGAGCCGGGACACTGAAGCTTTCTTT.